This T cell receptor (beta chain) was captured in a study of shared clonotypes between healthy human individuals. Study conclusions and caveats: Naive CD4 clonotypes overlapped across a handful of donors at approximately 5.5%.

Several immunoSEQ plates held equal portions of the genomic DNA taken from each subset. Produced via immunoSEQ multiplex PCR; TCRdb's table is partial and in-frame only. The table has over a million clones, 95% to 99% seen once. In regard to this clone: What it binds is unknown.

Everyone who donated was a Caucasian adult who lived in Nashville, Tennessee. The V gene end was trimmed by 0 bases and the J gene end by 5 bases; junction bases not matched to a gene: 5. Germline CDR1 is SGHNT and CDR2 is YYREEE (reference sequence). The CDR3 length is 15 residues. The V gene is TRBV5-4, the J gene TRBJ2-5, with TRBD2 matching over 9 bases. This sequence was found in a young man in good health. The sample consisted of naive CD4+ T cells sorted from blood. Subset noted: CD45RA+ positively selected. This CDR3 reads CASSLARAGGETQYF. DNA for the CDR3: TGTGCCAGCAGCTTGGCCCGTGCGGGAGGGGAGACCCAGTACTTC.